The TCR beta chain under discussion was sequenced for a study of T cells in localized non-small cell lung cancer. Produced via immunoSEQ multiplex PCR; TCRdb's table is partial and in-frame only. The sample carries approximately 22,000 clones, roughly 90% recorded once. A note on this clone: The antigen remains unidentified.

This CDR3 comprises 12 residues. J was trimmed by 8 bases and V by 5 bases; bases with no gene match: 6. The V gene's germline CDR1 is GTSNPN and CDR2 SVGIG (reference sequence). Overall study results and limits: Of the tissues analyzed, uninvolved adjacent lung showed maximal T cell clonality, greater than tumor. The study detected a median roughly 56 of the top 100 tumor clones in adjacent lung.

The V gene is TRBV30, the J gene TRBJ1-2, with 9 bases fitting TRBD1. Source: peripheral blood, taken before any cancer treatment. The receptor's source is a male donor at least 60 years old with stage I squamous cell lung carcinoma. The CDR3 sequence: CAWGTGLFGYTF. DNA for the CDR3: TGTGCCTGGGGGACAGGGCTGTTCGGCTACACCTTC.